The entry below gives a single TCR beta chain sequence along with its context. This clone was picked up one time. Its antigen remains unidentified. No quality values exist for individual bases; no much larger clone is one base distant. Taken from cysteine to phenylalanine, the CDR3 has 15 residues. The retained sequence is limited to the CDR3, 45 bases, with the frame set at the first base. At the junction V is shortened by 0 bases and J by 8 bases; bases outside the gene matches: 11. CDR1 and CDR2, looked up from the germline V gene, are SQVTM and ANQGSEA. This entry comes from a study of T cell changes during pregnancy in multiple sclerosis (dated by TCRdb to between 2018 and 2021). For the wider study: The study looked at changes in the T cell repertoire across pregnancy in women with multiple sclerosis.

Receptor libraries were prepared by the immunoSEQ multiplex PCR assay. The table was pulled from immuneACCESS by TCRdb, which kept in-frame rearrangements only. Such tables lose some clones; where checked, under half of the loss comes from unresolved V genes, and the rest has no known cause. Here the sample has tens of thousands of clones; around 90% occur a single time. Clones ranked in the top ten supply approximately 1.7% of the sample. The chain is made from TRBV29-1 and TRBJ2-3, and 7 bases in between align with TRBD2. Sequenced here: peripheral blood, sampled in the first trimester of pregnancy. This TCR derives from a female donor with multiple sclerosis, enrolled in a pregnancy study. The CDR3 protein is CSVEEGSGRFFTQYF. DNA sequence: TGCAGCGTTGAAGAGGGTAGCGGGCGCTTCTTTACGCAGTATTTT.